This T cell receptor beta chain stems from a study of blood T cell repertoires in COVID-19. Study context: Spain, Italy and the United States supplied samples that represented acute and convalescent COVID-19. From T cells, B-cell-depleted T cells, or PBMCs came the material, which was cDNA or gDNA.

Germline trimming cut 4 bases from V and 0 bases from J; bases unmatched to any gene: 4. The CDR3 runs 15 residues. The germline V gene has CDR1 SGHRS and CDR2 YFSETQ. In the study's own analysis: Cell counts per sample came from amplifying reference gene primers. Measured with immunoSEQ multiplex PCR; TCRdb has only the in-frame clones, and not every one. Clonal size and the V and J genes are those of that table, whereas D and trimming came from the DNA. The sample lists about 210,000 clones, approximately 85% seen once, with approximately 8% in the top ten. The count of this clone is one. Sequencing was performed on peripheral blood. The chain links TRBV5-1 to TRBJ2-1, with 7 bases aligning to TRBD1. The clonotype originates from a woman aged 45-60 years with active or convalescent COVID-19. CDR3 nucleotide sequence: TGCGCCAGCAGCCTCCGGGACAGCTCCTACAATGAGCAGTTCTTC. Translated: CASSLRDSSYNEQFF.